This T cell receptor beta chain comes out of a study of T cell responses to AZD1222 COVID-19 vaccine. The V gene lost 0 bases and the J gene lost 4 bases, with 10 bases spanning the gap. The germline gives CDR1 SGHRS, CDR2 YFSETQ. The CDR3 has 15 amino acids. The repertoire was sequenced with immunoSEQ multiplex PCR; TCRdb's copy has only in-frame clones and lacks some. The data show tens of thousands of clones, around 80% seen once. This clone was detected once. This TCR derives from an adult in good health. This sample comprised peripheral blood, obtained on day 0 of AZD1222 vaccination. This sequence joins TRBV5-1 and TRBJ2-2; TRBD2 is a possible D gene (6 bases). In DNA, the CDR3 is TGCGCCAGCAGCTTGGGGTCGGGAGCCACCGGGGAGCTGTTTTTT. Translated, it gives CASSLGSGATGELFF.